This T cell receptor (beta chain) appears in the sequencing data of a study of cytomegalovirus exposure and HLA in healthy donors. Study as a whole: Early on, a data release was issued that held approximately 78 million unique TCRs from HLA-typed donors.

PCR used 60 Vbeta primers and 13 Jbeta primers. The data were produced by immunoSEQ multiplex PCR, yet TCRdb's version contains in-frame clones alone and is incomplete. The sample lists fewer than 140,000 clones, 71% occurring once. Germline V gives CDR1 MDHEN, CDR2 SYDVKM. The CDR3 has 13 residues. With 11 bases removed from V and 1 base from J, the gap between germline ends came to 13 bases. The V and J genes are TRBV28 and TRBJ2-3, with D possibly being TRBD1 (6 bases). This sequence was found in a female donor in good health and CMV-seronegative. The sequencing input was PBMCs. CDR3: CAERAGGTDTQYF. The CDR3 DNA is TGTGCCGAAAGGGCAGGGGGCACAGATACGCAGTATTTT.